A single sample gave rise to the 15 T cell receptor beta chains below, sequenced in a study of blood T cells in healthy people across ages. It was with a sample-barcoded 5' primer and a J-beta primer mix that a second PCR of roughly 6 to 12 cycles was run. TCRdb analysed the 5' RACE reads with MiXCR anew, one entry per CDR3 protein. This sample has about 1,000,000 distinct CDR3 sequences; more than 35% occur once, and the top ten carry 18%. The sample consisted of blood. The receptor source for this set is a woman aged 55-75 years in good health.

The chain joins TRBV4-1 to TRBJ2-1; D is possibly TRBD2 (5 bases). The CDR3 runs to 16 residues. Germline V gives CDR1 MGHRA, CDR2 YSYEKL. V lost 1 base and J 2 bases, leaving 12 bases between the germline ends. In nucleotides, the CDR3 is TGCGCCAGCAGCCAAGGGGCTAGCCTAACCTACAATGAGCAGTTCTTC. Its translation is CASSQGASLTYNEQFF.

This clonotype was detected ten times or more. This rearrangement joins TRBV29-1 to TRBJ2-5; TRBD1 matches 7 bases. Germline CDR1 SQVTM, CDR2 ANQGSEA. The CDR3 loop spans 12 amino acids. J lost 4 bases, V lost 7 bases, and 6 bases had no gene match. CDR3 coding DNA: TGCAGCGCGATCCACAGGGGAGAGACCCAGTACTTC. Its translation: CSAIHRGETQYF. Full variable domain (outside the CDR3, taken from reference TRBV29-1 and TRBJ2-5): SAVISQKPSRDICQRGTSLTIQCQVDSQVTMMFWYRQQPGQSLTLIATANQGSEATYESGFVIDKFPISRPNLTFSTLTVSNMSPEDSSIYLCSAIHRGETQYFGPGTRLLVL.

In the case of this clonotype: This may be a read error, as it is one base from a much larger clone. J is TRBJ2-7 and V is TRBV5-1; 7 positions match TRBD1. Germline loops: CDR1 SGHRS, CDR2 YFSETQ. This CDR3 comprises 14 residues. This chain's CDR3 is CAGSLGQPVYEQYF. CDR3 DNA sequence: TGCGCCGGCAGCTTGGGACAGCCGGTCTACGAGCAGTACTTC.

The table lists this clonotype with a few counts. The chain carries TRBV7-9 and TRBJ2-1; unclear D gene. V was clipped by 1 base and J by 0 bases, with 10 bases between them. The CDR3 is made up of 16 amino acids. Germline lookup yields CDR1 SEHNR and CDR2 FQNEAQ (reference sequence). The CDR3 DNA follows: TGTGCCAGCAGCTTAGTCGGGCTTAGCTCCTACAATGAGCAGTTCTTC. Amino acid sequence: CASSLVGLSSYNEQFF.

As concerns this clonotype: This sequence may be a read error, since a much larger clone differs from it by one base. This rearrangement joins TRBV29-1 to TRBJ2-7, with 7 bases that match TRBD1. V was clipped by 2 bases and J by 9 bases; unmatched bases: 10. Germline-derived CDR1 and CDR2 are SQVTM and ANQGSEA. CDR3 length equals 13 residues. The CDR3 region is CSVETGTTGVQYF. The CDR3 DNA reads as TGCAGCGTTGAAACCGGAACAACAGGGGTGCAGTACTTC.

This clonotype has just a few counts. This chain joins TRBV7-2 and TRBJ2-3, with D uncertain. V was cut by 5 bases and J by 2 bases, with 14 bases left in between. The germline gives CDR1 SGHTA, CDR2 FQGNSA. This CDR3 is built from 15 residues. CDR3 in amino acids: CASSVERRLTDTQYF. CDR3 nucleotide sequence: TGTGCCAGCAGCGTAGAAAGGAGACTCACAGATACGCAGTATTTT.

In regard to this clonotype: Mismatch with germline at one junction end may stem from a read error. CDR3 amino acids: CTSSYGEGSEQFF. Written as DNA, the CDR3 is TGTACCAGCAGTTATGGGGAGGGCAGCGAGCAGTTCTTC. The chain links TRBV6-5 to TRBJ2-1; 7 bases are a match to TRBD2. The CDR3 contains 13 residues. The germline gives CDR1 MNHEY, CDR2 SVGAGI.

The chain has TRBV7-9 and TRBJ2-1; 8 bases align to TRBD2. Trimming cost V 2 bases and J 8 bases; bases outside gene matches: 8. Germline V CDR1 and CDR2: SEHNR, FQNEAQ (reference sequence). The CDR3 has 15 amino acids. The CDR3 sequence: CASSLLSGRGHEQFF. The DNA for the CDR3 is TGTGCCAGCAGCTTACTGAGCGGGAGAGGCCATGAGCAGTTCTTC.

The CDR3 DNA sequence: TGTGCCAGCAGTACTAGCGGGAGGGGCGGGCAGTTCTTC. Its translation is CASSTSGRGGQFF. This chain uses TRBV11-2 with TRBJ2-1, with TRBD2 matching over 13 bases. The germline CDR1 and CDR2 sequences are SGHAT and FQNNGV. Trimming at V came to 6 bases and at J to 12 bases, leaving 5 bases not matched to a gene. The CDR3 contains 13 residues.

This clonotype has more than one count but fewer than ten. V usage is TRBV12-3 or TRBV12-4 and J usage is TRBJ2-3; D is tentatively TRBD1 or TRBD2 (6 bases each). The V and J ends lost 4 bases and 4 bases respectively, with 9 bases between them. CDR3 size: 13 residues. This chain's CDR3 is CASSSRGADTQYF. The DNA for the CDR3 is TGTGCCAGCAGTTCTAGGGGGGCAGATACGCAGTATTTT.

The table lists this clonotype with many counts. J is TRBJ2-7 and V is TRBV27; TRBD2 might be the D (6 bases). Germline V gene data show CDR1 as MNHEY and CDR2 as SMNVEV (reference sequence). V was trimmed by 2 bases and J by 4 bases, leaving 15 bases between them. The CDR3 runs to 15 residues. The DNA for the CDR3 is TGTGCCAGCAGTTTAAACCAAATCGGGGGTTACGAGCAGTACTTC. It specifies CASSLNQIGGYEQYF.

J is TRBJ2-2 and V is TRBV6-1; TRBD1 aligns across 8 bases. Germline CDR1 and CDR2: MNHNS and SASEGT. V shed 2 bases, J shed 1 base, and the junction held 9 bases outside the gene matches. This CDR3 is built from 18 residues. The CDR3 sequence: CASSERVRTGQNTGELFF. CDR3 DNA sequence: TGTGCCAGCAGTGAAAGGGTCCGGACAGGGCAGAACACCGGGGAGCTGTTTTTT.

For this clonotype: One junction end disagrees with the germline gene, perhaps due to a read error. The rearrangement uses TRBV15 and TRBJ2-3, with TRBD2 matching 10 bases. Looked up from germline, CDR1 is LNHNV and CDR2 is YYDKDF (reference sequence). CDR3 length: 16 amino acids. CDR3 bases: TGTGCCACCGCTAGCGGGAGCCTACTTAAGGCAGATATGCAGTATTTT. Translation: CATASGSLLKADMQYF.

The chain joins TRBV27 to TRBJ2-1; 8 bases match TRBD1. This CDR3 region has 15 residues. Germline values: CDR1 MNHEY, CDR2 SMNVEV (reference sequence). Trimming at V came to 3 bases and at J to 5 bases, leaving 6 bases not matched to a gene. In DNA form, the CDR3 reads TGTGCCAGCAGTTTGGCCAGGGGGCTCAACAATGAGCAGTTCTTC. This gives the protein CASSLARGLNNEQFF.

The chain employs TRBV20-1 and TRBJ2-1; TRBD2 aligns across 7 bases. The CDR3 is 13 amino acids. With 6 bases clipped from V and 5 bases from J, the junction kept 7 bases outside the gene matches. Germline V gene lookup returns CDR1 DFQATT and CDR2 SNEGSKA (reference sequence). The CDR3 loop is CSAAGGRDNEQFF. As DNA, the CDR3 is TGCAGTGCGGCGGGCGGGAGAGACAATGAGCAGTTCTTC.